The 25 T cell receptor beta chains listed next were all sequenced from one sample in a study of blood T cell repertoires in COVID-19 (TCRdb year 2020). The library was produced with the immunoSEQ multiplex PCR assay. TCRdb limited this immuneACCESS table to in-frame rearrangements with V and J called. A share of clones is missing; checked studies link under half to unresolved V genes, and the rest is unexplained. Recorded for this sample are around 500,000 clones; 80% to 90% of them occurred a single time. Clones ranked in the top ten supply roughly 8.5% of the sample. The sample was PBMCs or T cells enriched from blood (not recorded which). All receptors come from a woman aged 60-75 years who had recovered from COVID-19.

The CDR3 DNA sequence: TGTGCCAGCAGTAGATCGGACAGCGGTCCATCCATATATTTT. It codes for CASSRSDSGPSIYF. This chain joins TRBV6-5 and TRBJ1-3; weak D call: TRBD1 (6 bases). Germline V lookup: CDR1 MNHEY, CDR2 SVGAGI. The ends were cut back, 5 bases at V and 11 bases at J, with 19 bases in the middle. This CDR3 is 14 amino acids long.

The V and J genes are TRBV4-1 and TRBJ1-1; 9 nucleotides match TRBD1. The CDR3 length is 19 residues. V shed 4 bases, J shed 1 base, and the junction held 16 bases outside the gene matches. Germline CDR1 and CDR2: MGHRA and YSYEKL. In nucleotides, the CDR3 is TGCGCCAGCAGCCCACACTTCACCGTACAGGGGGCCCAGAACACTGAAGCTTTCTTT. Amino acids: CASSPHFTVQGAQNTEAFF.

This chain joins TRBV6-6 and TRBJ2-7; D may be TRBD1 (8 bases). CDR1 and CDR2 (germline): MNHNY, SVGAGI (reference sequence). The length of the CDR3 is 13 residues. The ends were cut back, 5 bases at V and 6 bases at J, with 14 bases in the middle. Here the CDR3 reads CASSQQGEGEQYF. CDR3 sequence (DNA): TGTGCCAGCAGTCAACAGGGGGAGGGCGAGCAGTACTTC.

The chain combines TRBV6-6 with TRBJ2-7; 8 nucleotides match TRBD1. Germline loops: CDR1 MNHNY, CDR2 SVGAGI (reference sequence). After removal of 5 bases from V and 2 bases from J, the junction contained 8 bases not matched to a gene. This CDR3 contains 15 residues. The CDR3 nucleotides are TGTGCCAGCAGTAGGGGTGGACAGGGCACCTACGAGCAGTACGTC. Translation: CASSRGGQGTYEQYV.

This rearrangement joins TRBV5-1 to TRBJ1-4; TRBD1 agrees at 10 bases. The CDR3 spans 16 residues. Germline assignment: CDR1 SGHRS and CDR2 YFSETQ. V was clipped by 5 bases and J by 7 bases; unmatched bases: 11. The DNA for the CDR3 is TGCGCCAGCAGTCTTAGACAGGGGGCGCTTCCTGAAAAACTGTTTTTT. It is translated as CASSLRQGALPEKLFF.

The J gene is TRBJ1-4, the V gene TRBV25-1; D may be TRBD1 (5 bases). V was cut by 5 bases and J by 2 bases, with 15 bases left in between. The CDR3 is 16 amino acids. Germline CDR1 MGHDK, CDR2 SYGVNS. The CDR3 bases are TGTGCCAGCAGTATCTCTCCAGGGTCCACTAATGAAAAACTGTTTTTT. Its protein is CASSISPGSTNEKLFF.

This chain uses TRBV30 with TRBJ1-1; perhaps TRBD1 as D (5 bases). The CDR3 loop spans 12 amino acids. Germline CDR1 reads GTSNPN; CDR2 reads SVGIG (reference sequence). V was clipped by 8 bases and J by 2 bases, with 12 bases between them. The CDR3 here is CAGTRENTEAFF. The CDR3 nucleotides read TGTGCCGGGACCAGGGAAAACACTGAAGCTTTCTTT.

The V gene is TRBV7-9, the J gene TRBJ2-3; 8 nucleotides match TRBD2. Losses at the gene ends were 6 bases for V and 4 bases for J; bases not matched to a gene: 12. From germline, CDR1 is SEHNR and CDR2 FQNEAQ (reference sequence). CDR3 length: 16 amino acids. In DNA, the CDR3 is TGTGCCAGCAGTTACGCGGGGGGCCTCGGAGCAGATACGCAGTATTTT. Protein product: CASSYAGGLGADTQYF.

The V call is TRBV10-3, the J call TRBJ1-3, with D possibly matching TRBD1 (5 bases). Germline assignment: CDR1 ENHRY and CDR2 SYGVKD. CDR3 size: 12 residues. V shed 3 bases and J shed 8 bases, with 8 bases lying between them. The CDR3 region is CAISETGDTIYF. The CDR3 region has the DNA TGTGCCATCAGTGAAACGGGGGACACCATATATTTT.

The chain's CDR3 is CASSLKLATEAFF. Here the CDR3 DNA reads TGTGCCAGCAGTTTAAAGCTAGCCACTGAAGCTTTCTTT. V and J are TRBV27 and TRBJ1-1; D gene unclear. In germline, CDR1 is MNHEY, CDR2 SMNVEV (reference sequence). The CDR3 totals 13 residues. V was cut by 2 bases and J by 4 bases, with 8 bases left in between.

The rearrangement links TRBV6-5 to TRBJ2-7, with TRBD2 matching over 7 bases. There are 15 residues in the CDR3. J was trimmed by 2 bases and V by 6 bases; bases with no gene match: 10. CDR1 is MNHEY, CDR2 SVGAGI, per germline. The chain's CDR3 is CASSPLERGTYEQYF. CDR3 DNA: TGTGCCAGCAGCCCCCTCGAGCGGGGCACCTACGAGCAGTACTTC.

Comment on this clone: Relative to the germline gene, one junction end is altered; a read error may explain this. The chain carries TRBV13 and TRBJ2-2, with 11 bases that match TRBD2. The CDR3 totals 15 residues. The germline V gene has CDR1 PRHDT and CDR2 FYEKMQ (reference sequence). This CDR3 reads CASRLAGGPGGELFF. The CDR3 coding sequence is TGTGCCAGCAGGTTAGCGGGGGGGCCCGGCGGGGAGCTGTTTTTT. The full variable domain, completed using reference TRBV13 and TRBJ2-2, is AAGVIQSPRHLIKEKRETATLKCYPIPRHDTVYWYQQGPGQDPQFLISFYEKMQSDKGSIPDRFSAQQFSDYHSELNMSSLELGDSALYFCASRLAGGPGGELFFGEGSRLTVL.

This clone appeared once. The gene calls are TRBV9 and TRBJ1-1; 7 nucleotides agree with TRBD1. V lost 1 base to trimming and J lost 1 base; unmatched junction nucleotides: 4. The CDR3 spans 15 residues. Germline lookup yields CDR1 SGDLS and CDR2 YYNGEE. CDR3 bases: TGTGCCAGCAGCGTACAGGGGGTTGGGAACACTGAAGCTTTCTTT. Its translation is CASSVQGVGNTEAFF.

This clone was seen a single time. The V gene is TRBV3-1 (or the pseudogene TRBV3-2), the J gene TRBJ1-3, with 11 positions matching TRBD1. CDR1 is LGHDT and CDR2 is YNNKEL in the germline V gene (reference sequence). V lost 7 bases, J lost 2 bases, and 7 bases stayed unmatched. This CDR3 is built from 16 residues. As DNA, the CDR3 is TGTGCCAGCACCCCCTGGACAGGGGGCACTGGAAACACCATATATTTT. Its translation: CASTPWTGGTGNTIYF.

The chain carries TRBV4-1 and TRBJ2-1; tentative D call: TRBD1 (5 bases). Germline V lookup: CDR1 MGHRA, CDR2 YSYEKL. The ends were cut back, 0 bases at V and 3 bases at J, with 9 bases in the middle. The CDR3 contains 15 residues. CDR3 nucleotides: TGCGCCAGCAGCCAAGATGAGACAGTCTACAATGAGCAGTTCTTC. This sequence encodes CASSQDETVYNEQFF.

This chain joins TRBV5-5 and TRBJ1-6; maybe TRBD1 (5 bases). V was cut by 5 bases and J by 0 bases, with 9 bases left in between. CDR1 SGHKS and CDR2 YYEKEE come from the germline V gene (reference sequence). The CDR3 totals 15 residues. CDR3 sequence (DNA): TGTGCCAGCAGGGACATGAGCTCCTATAATTCACCCCTCCACTTT. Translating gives CASRDMSSYNSPLHF.

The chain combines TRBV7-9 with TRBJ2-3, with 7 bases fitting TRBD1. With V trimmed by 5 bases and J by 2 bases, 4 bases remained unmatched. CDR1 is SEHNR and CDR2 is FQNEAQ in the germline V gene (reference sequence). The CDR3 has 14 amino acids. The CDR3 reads CASSPGTATDTQYF. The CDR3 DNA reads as TGTGCCAGCAGCCCCGGGACAGCCACAGATACGCAGTATTTT.

The CDR3 reads CASSFRGPGNTIYF. The CDR3 nucleotides are TGTGCCAGCAGTTTTAGGGGGCCGGGAAACACCATATATTTT. V is TRBV28 and J is TRBJ1-3; TRBD1 agrees at 7 bases. The CDR3 covers 14 residues. V lost 3 bases, J lost 4 bases, and 3 bases stayed unmatched. The germline V gene encodes CDR1 MDHEN and CDR2 SYDVKM.

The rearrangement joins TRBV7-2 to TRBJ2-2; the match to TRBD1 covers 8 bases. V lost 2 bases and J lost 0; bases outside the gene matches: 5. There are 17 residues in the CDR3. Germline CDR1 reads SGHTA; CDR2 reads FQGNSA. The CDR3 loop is CASSLTPGQANTGELFF. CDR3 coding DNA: TGTGCCAGCAGCTTAACTCCGGGACAGGCGAACACCGGGGAGCTGTTTTTT.

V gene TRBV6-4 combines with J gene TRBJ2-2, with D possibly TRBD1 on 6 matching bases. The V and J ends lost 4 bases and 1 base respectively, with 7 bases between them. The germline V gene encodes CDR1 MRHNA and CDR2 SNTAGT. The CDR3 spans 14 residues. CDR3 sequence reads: CASSVTGNTGELFF. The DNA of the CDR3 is TGTGCCAGCAGTGTGACAGGGAACACCGGGGAGCTGTTTTTT.

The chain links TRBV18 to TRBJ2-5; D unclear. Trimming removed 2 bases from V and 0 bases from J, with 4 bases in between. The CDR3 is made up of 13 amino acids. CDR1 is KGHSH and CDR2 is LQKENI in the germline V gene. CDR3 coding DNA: TGTGCCAGCTCACCATCCAACCAAGAGACCCAGTACTTC. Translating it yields CASSPSNQETQYF.

The CDR3 DNA reads TGTGCCAGCAGCCCGGACAGGTCTTCACCCCTCCACTTT. The encoded protein is CASSPDRSSPLHF. The V call is TRBV7-2, the J call TRBJ1-6, with 7 bases fitting TRBD1. V lost 5 bases to trimming and J lost 9 bases; unmatched junction nucleotides: 4. Germline CDR1 reads SGHTA; CDR2 reads FQGNSA. This CDR3 has 13 residues. The full variable domain, its missing parts supplied by reference TRBV7-2 and TRBJ1-6, is GAGVSQSPSNKVTEKGKDVELRCDPISGHTALYWYRQSLGQGLEFLIYFQGNSAPDKSGLPSDRFSAERTGGSVSTLTIQRTQQEDSAVYLCASSPDRSSPLHFGNGTRLTVT.

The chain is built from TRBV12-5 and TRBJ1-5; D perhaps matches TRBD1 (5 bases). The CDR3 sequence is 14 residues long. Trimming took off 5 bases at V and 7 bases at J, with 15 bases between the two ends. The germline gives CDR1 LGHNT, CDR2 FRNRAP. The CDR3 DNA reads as TGTGCTAGTGGTACGCTAGGGGAGGGACAGCCCCAGCATTTT. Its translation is CASGTLGEGQPQHF.

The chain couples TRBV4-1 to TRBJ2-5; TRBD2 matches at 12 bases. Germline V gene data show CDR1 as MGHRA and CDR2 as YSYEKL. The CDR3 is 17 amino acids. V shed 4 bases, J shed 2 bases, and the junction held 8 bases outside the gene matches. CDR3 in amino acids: CASSPLAGGQYQETQYF. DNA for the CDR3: TGCGCCAGCAGCCCTCTAGCGGGGGGGCAGTATCAAGAGACCCAGTACTTC.

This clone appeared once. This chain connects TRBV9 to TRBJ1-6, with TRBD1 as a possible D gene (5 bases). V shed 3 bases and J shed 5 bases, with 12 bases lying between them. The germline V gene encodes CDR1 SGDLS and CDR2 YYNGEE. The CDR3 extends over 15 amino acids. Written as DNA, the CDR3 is TGTGCCAGCAGCGCAGGGCTTCCAAATAATTCACCCCTCCACTTT. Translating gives CASSAGLPNNSPLHF.